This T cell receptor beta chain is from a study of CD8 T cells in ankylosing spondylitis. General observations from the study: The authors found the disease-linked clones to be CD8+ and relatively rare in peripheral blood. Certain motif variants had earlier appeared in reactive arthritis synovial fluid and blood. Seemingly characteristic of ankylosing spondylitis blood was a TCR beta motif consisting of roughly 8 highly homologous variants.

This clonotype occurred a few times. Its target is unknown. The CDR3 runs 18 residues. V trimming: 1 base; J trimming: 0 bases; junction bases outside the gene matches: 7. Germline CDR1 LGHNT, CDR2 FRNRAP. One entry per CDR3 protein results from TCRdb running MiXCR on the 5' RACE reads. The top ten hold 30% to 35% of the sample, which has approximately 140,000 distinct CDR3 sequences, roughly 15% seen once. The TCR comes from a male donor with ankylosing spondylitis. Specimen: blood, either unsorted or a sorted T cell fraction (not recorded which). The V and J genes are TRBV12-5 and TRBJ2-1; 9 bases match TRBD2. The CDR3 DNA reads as TGTGCTAGTGGTTTGGGCCTAGCGGGACGAACCTCCTACAATGAGCAGTTCTTC. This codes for CASGLGLAGRTSYNEQFF.